The 29 T cell receptor beta chains given below trace back to one sample, sequenced in a study of T cells after posttransplantation cyclophosphamide (dated by TCRdb to about 2016). The method behind the library was the immunoSEQ multiplex PCR assay. Imported from immuneACCESS, the table was reduced by TCRdb to in-frame sequences with V and J called. These copies leave out some clones; in studies compared against another copy, an unresolved V gene accounts for under half, and the cause of the remainder is not known. The table records about 41,000 clones for this sample, and not one of them appears only once. Together, the top ten hold more than 4.5% of the sample. Sequencing was carried out using PBMCs. The receptors were gathered from a man aged 25-45 years in good health and a related stem cell transplant donor.

The rearrangement joins TRBV19 to TRBJ2-7; weak D call: TRBD1 (6 bases). Trimming removed 1 base from V and 3 bases from J, with 13 bases in between. This CDR3 is built from 15 residues. Germline values: CDR1 LNHDA, CDR2 SQIVND (reference sequence). This CDR3 reads CASSIGGTTGYEQYF. CDR3 bases: TGTGCCAGTAGTATAGGCGGCACGACAGGCTACGAGCAGTACTTC.

This clone was detected only a few times. The chain couples TRBV12-3 or TRBV12-4 to TRBJ2-4; weak D call: TRBD1 (5 bases). The CDR3 is 15 residues long. The V and J ends lost 7 bases and 0 bases respectively, with 13 bases between them. The CDR3 nucleotides are TGTGCCAGCACCCAGGACATACTAGCCAAAAACATTCAGTACTTC. Translating it yields CASTQDILAKNIQYF.

This clone has a count of ten or more. The CDR3 loop reads CASRPTDKTEAFF. As DNA, the CDR3 is TGTGCCAGCAGGCCGACAGATAAAACTGAAGCTTTCTTT. J is TRBJ1-1 and V is TRBV5-4; TRBD1 is a possible D gene (5 bases). The CDR3 has 13 amino acids. Trimming removed 5 bases from V and 5 bases from J, with 13 bases in between. Looked up from germline, CDR1 is SGHNT and CDR2 is YYREEE (reference sequence). The complete variable domain, with remaining parts taken from reference TRBV5-4 and TRBJ1-1, reads ETGVTQSPTHLIKTRGQQVTLRCSSQSGHNTVSWYQQALGQGPQFIFQYYREEENGRGNFPPRFSGLQFPNYSSELNVNALELDDSALYLCASRPTDKTEAFFGQGTRLTVV.

This clone was recorded many times. The chain uses TRBV14 and TRBJ1-2; D unclear. This CDR3 region has 15 residues. Germline CDR1 and CDR2: SGHDN and FVKESK. V was shortened by 4 bases and J by 2 bases, with 14 bases between the two germline ends. The CDR3 loop is CASSPLTAGNYGYTF. CDR3 DNA sequence: TGTGCCAGCAGCCCCCTCACCGCCGGGAACTATGGCTACACCTTC.

This clone has at least ten counts. V and J are TRBV12-3 or TRBV12-4 and TRBJ1-5; TRBD1 matches 8 bases. CDR3 size: 15 residues. Trimming cost V 5 bases and J 0 bases; bases outside gene matches: 3. The CDR3: CASSQTGGSNQPQHF. The CDR3 coding sequence is TGTGCCAGCAGTCAAACAGGGGGTAGCAATCAGCCCCAGCATTTT.

This clone was counted ten times or more. The genes are TRBV5-4 and TRBJ2-5; 9 bases align to TRBD2. The CDR3 has 15 amino acids. Germline lookup yields CDR1 SGHNT and CDR2 YYREEE (reference sequence). J gave up 1 base and V 0 bases, and 1 base lay outside the gene matches. This CDR3 reads CASSLAGLAQETQYF. For the CDR3, the DNA is TGTGCCAGCAGCTTGGCGGGACTAGCCCAAGAGACCCAGTACTTC.

This clone was picked up a small number of times. This rearrangement joins TRBV6-4 to TRBJ2-2, with 10 bases lining up with TRBD2. This CDR3 comprises 15 residues. After removal of 3 bases from V and 4 bases from J, the junction contained 2 bases not matched to a gene. CDR1 and CDR2 from the germline V gene are MRHNA and SNTAGT. The CDR3 reads CASSEAGGGTGELFF. CDR3 coding DNA: TGTGCCAGCAGTGAAGCGGGGGGGGGCACCGGGGAGCTGTTTTTT.

This clone has ten or more counts. The V gene is TRBV4-2, the J gene TRBJ1-3; D call uncertain. Per the germline V gene, CDR1 is LGHNA and CDR2 is YNFKEQ. The CDR3 runs to 15 residues. The V end was cut by 1 base, the J end by 0 bases, with 7 bases between. In DNA form, the CDR3 reads TGTGCCAGCAGCCAAGGTCACGGCTCTGGAAACACCATATATTTT. As protein: CASSQGHGSGNTIYF.

This clone has at least ten counts. J is TRBJ2-7 and V is TRBV7-3; TRBD2 aligns across 11 bases. The germline V gene has CDR1 SGHTA and CDR2 FQGTGA. Trimming took 2 bases from V and 6 from J; bases not matched to a gene: 3. There are 14 residues in the CDR3. The CDR3 nucleotides are TGTGCCAGCAGCTTATCTAGCGGGGGGCGCGAGCAGTACTTC. It specifies CASSLSSGGREQYF.

At least ten counts were recorded for this clone. The chain uses TRBV5-6 and TRBJ1-5, with a possible D match to TRBD1 (5 bases). With 1 base removed from V and 6 bases from J, the gap between germline ends came to 17 bases. CDR1 SGHDT and CDR2 YYEEEE come from the germline V gene. The CDR3 is made up of 16 amino acids. The CDR3 loop is CASSLMNEGEGQPQHF. CDR3 in DNA: TGTGCCAGCAGCTTGATGAACGAAGGGGAGGGTCAGCCCCAGCATTTT.

This clone was seen ten or more times. This rearrangement joins TRBV10-3 to TRBJ1-6; unclear D gene. V lost 2 bases, J lost 7 bases, and 15 bases lay in between. The germline V gene encodes CDR1 ENHRY and CDR2 SYGVKD. The CDR3 is 16 amino acids. The CDR3 region has the DNA TGTGCCATCAGTGAGGGCAAAATCGAGTCAAATTCACCCCTCCACTTT. Its translation is CAISEGKIESNSPLHF.

This clone has a count of ten or more. The V call is TRBV19, the J call TRBJ2-7; 8 bases are shared with TRBD1. The CDR3 has 15 amino acids. In germline, CDR1 is LNHDA, CDR2 SQIVND (reference sequence). V was clipped by 3 bases and J by 3 bases; unmatched bases: 7. This CDR3 is CASSIPGTGFYEQYF. DNA of the CDR3: TGTGCCAGTAGTATCCCCGGGACAGGATTCTACGAGCAGTACTTC. The complete variable domain, with remaining parts taken from reference TRBV19 and TRBJ2-7, reads DGGITQSPKYLFRKEGQNVTLSCEQNLNHDAMYWYRQDPGQGLRLIYYSQIVNDFQKGDIAEGYSVSREKKESFPLTVTSAQKNPTAFYLCASSIPGTGFYEQYFGPGTRLTVT.

This clone has just a few counts. V usage is TRBV12-5 and J usage is TRBJ1-5; 7 nucleotides agree with TRBD1. After removal of 4 bases from V and 11 bases from J, the junction contained 11 bases not matched to a gene. The CDR3 covers 14 residues. CDR1 is LGHNT, CDR2 FRNRAP, per germline. Here the CDR3 reads CASGSPDRAPSQHF. In nucleotides, the CDR3 is TGTGCTAGTGGTTCCCCAGACAGGGCCCCATCCCAGCATTTT. The full variable domain, rest sourced from reference TRBV12-5 and TRBJ1-5, is DARVTQTPRHKVTEMGQEVTMRCQPILGHNTVFWYRQTMMQGLELLAYFRNRAPLDDSGMPKDRFSAEMPDATLATLKIQPSEPRDSAVYFCASGSPDRAPSQHFGDGTRLSIL.

This clone was detected many times. The chain uses TRBV6-1 and TRBJ1-2; TRBD1 matches at 7 bases. V trimming: 1 base; J trimming: 1 base; junction bases outside the gene matches: 12. Germline assignment: CDR1 MNHNS and CDR2 SASEGT. This CDR3 is built from 18 residues. The CDR3 nucleotides read TGTGCCAGCAGTGAAGGGGACAGTTCAAAGTTGTTTAACTATGGCTACACCTTC. Its protein is CASSEGDSSKLFNYGYTF.

This clone was counted between two and nine times. The chain uses TRBV5-1 and TRBJ2-3; 13 bases map to TRBD2. Germline V gene lookup returns CDR1 SGHRS and CDR2 YFSETQ. The CDR3 is 17 amino acids. Trimming cost V 0 bases and J 3 bases; bases outside gene matches: 4. DNA for the CDR3: TGCGCCAGCAGCTTGGTCGGACTAGCGGGGGTGACAGATACGCAGTATTTT. This codes for CASSLVGLAGVTDTQYF.

This clone was counted at least ten times. The chain has TRBV5-1 and TRBJ2-7; 9 positions match TRBD1. Germline V gene data show CDR1 as SGHRS and CDR2 as YFSETQ. The V gene end was trimmed by 9 bases and the J gene end by 2 bases; junction bases not matched to a gene: 9. The length of the CDR3 is 14 residues. CDR3 sequence reads: CATSPGQGPYEQYF. The CDR3 region has the DNA TGCGCCACGAGCCCGGGACAGGGCCCCTACGAGCAGTACTTC.

This clone has a count of ten or more. The CDR3 DNA reads TGTGCCAGTAGCCGCATAGAGTATGAGACCCAGTACTTC. Residues: CASSRIEYETQYF. The chain uses TRBV19 and TRBJ2-5; D unresolved. V lost 6 bases to trimming and J lost 5 bases, with 13 bases between them. The CDR3 runs to 13 residues. Germline loops: CDR1 LNHDA, CDR2 SQIVND (reference sequence).

The table lists this clone with many counts. The chain couples TRBV6-5 to TRBJ1-5; 7 bases agree with TRBD1. The CDR3 spans 12 residues. The germline gives CDR1 MNHEY, CDR2 SVGAGI. J lost 5 bases, V lost 6 bases, and 1 base had no gene match. This CDR3 is CASSTGDQPQHF. DNA of the CDR3: TGTGCCAGCAGCACAGGGGATCAGCCCCAGCATTTT.

There are a few counts of this clone. This chain joins TRBV7-2 and TRBJ2-1; TRBD2 is a possible D gene (6 bases). Trimming stripped 5 bases from V and 8 bases from J, with 10 bases between. Germline assignment: CDR1 SGHTA and CDR2 FQGNSA. There are 12 residues in the CDR3. CDR3 loop: CASSPSGYEQFF. CDR3 nucleotide sequence: TGTGCCAGCAGCCCCAGCGGGTATGAGCAGTTCTTC.

This clone showed up many times. The chain couples TRBV5-8 to TRBJ1-2; D is possibly TRBD1 (5 bases). CDR3 size: 12 residues. The germline V gene encodes CDR1 SGHTS and CDR2 YDEGEE. The V and J ends lost 6 bases and 7 bases respectively, with 13 bases between them. The DNA of the CDR3 is TGTGCCAGCACTCGTCCAGGGAGTGGCTACACCTTC. It specifies CASTRPGSGYTF.

Only a few counts were recorded for this clone. The genes are TRBV6-2 or TRBV6-3 and TRBJ2-5; D gene uncertain. CDR3 length equals 14 residues. Germline CDR1 and CDR2: MNHEY and SVGEGT. The V end lost 3 bases, the J end lost 2 bases, and 10 bases lay between the germline ends. In nucleotides, the CDR3 is TGTGCCAGCAGTTATTCTCAGGTACAAGAGACCCAGTACTTC. It specifies CASSYSQVQETQYF.

In its sample, this clone was seen many times. The chain links TRBV4-1 to TRBJ1-1; 7 nucleotides line up with TRBD1. The CDR3 extends over 15 amino acids. Trimming at V came to 0 bases and at J to 1 base, leaving 2 bases not matched to a gene. Germline CDR1 and CDR2: MGHRA and YSYEKL. CDR3 in amino acids: CASSQEGTANTEAFF. In DNA form, the CDR3 reads TGCGCCAGCAGCCAAGAGGGGACAGCGAACACTGAAGCTTTCTTT.

At least ten counts were recorded for this clone. V and J are TRBV6-5 and TRBJ1-1; no clear D gene. Trimming shortened V by 0 bases and J by 5 bases, and 10 bases separated the two germline ends. The CDR3 runs to 14 residues. Germline values: CDR1 MNHEY, CDR2 SVGAGI. CDR3 nucleotide sequence: TGTGCCAGCAGTTACTCAACCGCTAGTACTGAAGCTTTCTTT. Residues: CASSYSTASTEAFF.

This clone was found many times. V and J are TRBV12-3 or TRBV12-4 and TRBJ2-2, with TRBD2 matching over 9 bases. This CDR3 region has 19 residues. The trim removed 6 bases at V and 2 bases at J, leaving 16 bases unmatched. CDR3 in DNA: TGTGCCAGCAGCACATTTGGATGGCGGGGGGGATTAAACACCGGGGAGCTGTTTTTT. Translated: CASSTFGWRGGLNTGELFF.

This clone showed up just a few times. V and J are TRBV9 and TRBJ2-1, with unresolved D. V shed 7 bases and J shed 10 bases, with 21 bases lying between them. Germline assignment: CDR1 SGDLS and CDR2 YYNGEE. The CDR3 spans 14 residues. The CDR3 loop is CASPAYKNAREQFF. CDR3 sequence (DNA): TGTGCCAGCCCAGCGTATAAAAACGCCCGAGAGCAGTTCTTC.

This clone occurred many times. V usage is TRBV7-3 and J usage is TRBJ2-1; D is possibly TRBD2 (6 bases). The germline gives CDR1 SGHTA, CDR2 FQGTGA. V lost 5 bases, J lost 6 bases, and 8 bases lay in between. CDR3 length: 12 residues. The CDR3 sequence is CASSPTSNEQFF. The CDR3 coding sequence is TGTGCCAGCAGCCCGACTAGCAATGAGCAGTTCTTC.

This clone came up many times. V gene TRBV19 combines with J gene TRBJ1-2, with 9 bases matching TRBD1. The germline V gene has CDR1 LNHDA and CDR2 SQIVND (reference sequence). The junction had 13 bases not matched to a gene; V was cut back by 6 bases and J by 8 bases. This CDR3 has 15 amino acids. The CDR3 spells CASSWGDRASLGYTF. The CDR3 DNA reads TGTGCCAGTAGCTGGGGGGACAGGGCTTCTTTGGGCTACACCTTC. Variable domain in full (rest from reference TRBV19 and TRBJ1-2): DGGITQSPKYLFRKEGQNVTLSCEQNLNHDAMYWYRQDPGQGLRLIYYSQIVNDFQKGDIAEGYSVSREKKESFPLTVTSAQKNPTAFYLCASSWGDRASLGYTFGSGTRLTVV.

There are many counts of this clone. The chain recombines TRBV19 with TRBJ2-1; D possibly corresponds to TRBD1 (5 bases). This CDR3 comprises 15 residues. Germline CDR1 and CDR2: LNHDA and SQIVND (reference sequence). V dropped 3 bases and J dropped 2 bases, with 11 bases sitting between them. The CDR3 DNA reads TGTGCCAGTAGTATCAGGGATAACGCCTACAATGAGCAGTTCTTC. It codes for CASSIRDNAYNEQFF.

This clone appeared many times. The gene calls are TRBV5-1 and TRBJ2-3; TRBD1 is a possible D gene (5 bases). The CDR3 has 13 amino acids. V dropped 3 bases and J dropped 3 bases, with 8 bases sitting between them. Germline CDR1 SGHRS, CDR2 YFSETQ. CDR3 coding DNA: TGCGCCAGCAGCTACTCAGGGACAGATACGCAGTATTTT. Protein product: CASSYSGTDTQYF. Looking up the rest from reference TRBV5-1 and TRBJ2-3 gives the full variable domain: KAGVTQTPRYLIKTRGQQVTLSCSPISGHRSVSWYQQTPGQGLQFLFEYFSETQRNKGNFPGRFSGRQFSNSRSEMNVSTLELGDSALYLCASSYSGTDTQYFGPGTRLTVL.